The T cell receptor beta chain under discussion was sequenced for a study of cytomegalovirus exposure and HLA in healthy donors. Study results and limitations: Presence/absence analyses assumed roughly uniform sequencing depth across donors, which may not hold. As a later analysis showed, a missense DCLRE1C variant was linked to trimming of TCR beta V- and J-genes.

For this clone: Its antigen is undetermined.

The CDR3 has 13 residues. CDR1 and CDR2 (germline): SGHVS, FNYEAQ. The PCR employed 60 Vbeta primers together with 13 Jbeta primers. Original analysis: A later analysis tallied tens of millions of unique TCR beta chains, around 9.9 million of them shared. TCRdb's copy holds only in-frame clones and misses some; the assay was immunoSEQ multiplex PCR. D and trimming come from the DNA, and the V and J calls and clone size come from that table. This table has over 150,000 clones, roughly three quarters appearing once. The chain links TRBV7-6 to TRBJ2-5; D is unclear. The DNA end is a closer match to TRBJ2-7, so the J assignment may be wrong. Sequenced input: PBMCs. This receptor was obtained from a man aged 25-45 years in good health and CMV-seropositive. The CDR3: CASSSRGPYEQYF. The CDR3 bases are TGTGCCAGCAGCTCCCGTGGGCCCTACGAGCAGTACTTC.